The rows below give T cell receptor beta chains drawn from one sample of a study of T cell repertoires in cytomegalovirus infection. These TCRs' antigens remain unknown. Via MiXCR, TCRdb re-called the reads, giving one row per CDR3 protein. The sample carries hundreds of thousands of distinct CDR3 sequences, 30% to 40% recorded once. Material: cultured PBMCs, obtained from culture after CMV antigen stimulation. Receptor source: a human donor in good health (CMV status not recorded). Some clones in this sample may be carry-over from other donors' samples. Each CDR3 is given with its conserved first and last residue. Each record gives: clone size, V gene, J gene, D gene, CDR3 protein, CDR3 DNA. D genes are given only for firm matches. Rows may omit the clone size; those that give it use once, few, many or a size class.

>NA|TRBV11-3|TRBJ2-4|NA
CASSLSGGAKNIQYF
TGTGCCAGCAGCTTATCCGGTGGGGCCAAAAACATTCAGTACTTC
>many|TRBV28|TRBJ1-5|NA
CASSLGAPSGQPQHF
TGTGCCAGCAGTCTCGGGGCCCCGAGCGGTCAGCCCCAGCATTTT
>NA|TRBV4-3|TRBJ2-2|TRBD1
CASSPEKTGKGTGELFF
TGCGCCAGCAGCCCTGAGAAGACAGGGAAGGGCACCGGGGAGCTGTTTTTT
>few|TRBV11-2|TRBJ2-2|TRBD2
CASRWTSGGLGELFF
TGTGCCAGCAGGTGGACTAGCGGGGGGCTCGGGGAGCTGTTTTTT
>NA|TRBV11-1|TRBJ2-2|NA
CASSLITTGELFF
TGTGCCAGCAGCTTAATCACGACCGGGGAGCTGTTTTTT
>few|TRBV5-4|TRBJ1-1|TRBD1
CASTKPGQGRENTEAFF
TGTGCCAGCACCAAACCGGGACAGGGACGGGAAAACACTGAAGCTTTCTTT
>NA|TRBV25-1|TRBJ1-6|NA
CASRDSSYNSPLHF
TGTGCCAGCAGGGACAGCTCCTATAATTCACCCCTCCACTTT
>NA|TRBV6-4|TRBJ1-2|NA
CASATNYGYTF
TGTGCCAGCGCAACGAACTATGGCTACACCTTC
>NA|TRBV7-2|TRBJ2-5|TRBD1
CASSTDRGLETQYF
TGTGCCAGCAGCACTGACAGGGGGCTAGAGACCCAGTACTTC
>NA|TRBV29-1|TRBJ1-1|NA
CSVTSGQPNTEAFF
TGCAGCGTGACCTCGGGACAACCGAACACTGAAGCTTTCTTT
>few|TRBV5-1|TRBJ2-1|NA
CASSLSPASENEQFF
TGCGCCAGCAGCTTGAGTCCTGCTAGCGAGAATGAGCAGTTCTTC
>few|TRBV7-9|TRBJ2-1|NA
CASSGGRKRRNEQFF
TGTGCCAGCAGCGGCGGACGAAAGCGAAGGAATGAGCAGTTCTTC
>NA|TRBV7-3|TRBJ2-2|TRBD2
CASSSHAGGPLVFF
TGTGCCAGCAGCTCCCATGCGGGAGGGCCTTTAGTGTTTTTT
>NA|TRBV7-2|TRBJ2-7|TRBD2
CASSLEGGRTSVNYEQYF
TGTGCCAGCAGCTTGGAGGGGGGGAGGACTAGCGTAAACTACGAGCAGTACTTC
>few|TRBV7-2|TRBJ1-5|TRBD1
CASSAKGAGQPQHF
TGTGCCAGCAGCGCTAAGGGGGCCGGTCAGCCCCAGCATTTT
>NA|TRBV5-1|TRBJ1-2|NA
CASSMQEYGYTF
TGCGCCAGCAGCATGCAAGAATATGGCTACACCTTC
>NA|TRBV12-3/TRBV12-4|TRBJ1-2|NA
CASSPTTGKNTF
TGTGCCAGCAGCCCAACCACAGGGAAAAACACCTTC
>NA|TRBV3-1|TRBJ2-5|TRBD2
CASSPETSRGETQYF
TGTGCCAGCAGCCCAGAGACTAGCCGGGGAGAGACCCAGTACTTC
>once|TRBV18|TRBJ1-6|NA
CASSRTGTQNSPLHF
TGTGCCAGCTCACGGACCGGGACTCAGAATTCACCCCTCCACTTT
>once|TRBV20-1|TRBJ2-7|TRBD2
CSARGLAGGGGVSEQYF
TGCAGTGCTAGAGGACTAGCGGGGGGGGGGGGGGTCAGCGAGCAGTACTTC
>NA|TRBV6-2/TRBV6-3|TRBJ2-1|NA
CASSRENTHPYNEQFF
TGTGCCAGCAGTAGAGAGAACACCCACCCCTACAATGAGCAGTTCTTC
>few|TRBV18|TRBJ2-7|TRBD2
CASSPPEAGGTYEQYF
TGTGCCAGCTCACCACCGGAAGCGGGAGGGACCTACGAGCAGTACTTC
>few|TRBV7-2|TRBJ2-4|NA
CASSPGQAKAKNIQYF
TGTGCCAGCAGCCCCGGGCAGGCTAAAGCCAAAAACATTCAGTACTTC
>once|TRBV4-3|TRBJ2-7|TRBD2
CASSQEGTSGLISTYEQYF
TGCGCCAGCAGCCAAGAAGGGACTAGCGGGCTTATTTCGACCTACGAGCAGTACTTC
>NA|TRBV12-3/TRBV12-4|TRBJ2-1|NA
CASSDAEQFF
TGTGCCAGCAGTGACGCTGAGCAGTTCTTC
>once|TRBV4-1|TRBJ1-2|NA
CASSQGHREVYGYTF
TGCGCCAGCAGCCAAGGGCACAGGGAGGTCTATGGCTACACCTTC
>NA|TRBV12-3/TRBV12-4|TRBJ2-5|NA
CASSGDGGNQETQYF
TGTGCCAGCAGTGGAGATGGGGGGAACCAAGAGACCCAGTACTTC
>few|TRBV3-1|TRBJ2-5|TRBD1
CASSQPGQGQETQYF
TGTGCCAGCAGTCAACCGGGACAGGGTCAAGAGACCCAGTACTTC
>once|TRBV10-2|TRBJ2-2|NA
CASSESRDYTGELFF
TGCGCCAGCAGTGAGTCGAGGGACTACACCGGGGAGCTGTTTTTT
>few|TRBV6-5|TRBJ1-6|NA
CASSYSGVSSYNSPLHF
TGTGCCAGCAGTTACTCAGGGGTTAGCTCCTATAATTCACCCCTCCACTTT
>NA|TRBV24-1|TRBJ2-3|NA
CATSDLSWGSPSTDTQYF
TGTGCCACCAGTGATTTGTCCTGGGGCAGCCCGAGCACAGATACGCAGTATTTT
>few|TRBV6-2/TRBV6-3|TRBJ2-5|NA
CASSRRRETQYF
TGTGCCAGCAGTCGCCGTCGGGAGACCCAGTACTTC
>few|TRBV5-4|TRBJ2-2|NA
CASSLTSWGELFF
TGTGCCAGCAGCTTGACTAGCTGGGGGGAGCTGTTTTTT
>NA|TRBV18|TRBJ2-1|NA
CASSPRKSSQANEQFF
TGTGCCAGCTCACCGCGCAAGAGTAGCCAGGCGAATGAGCAGTTCTTC
>NA|TRBV7-8|TRBJ2-3|NA
CASSDYVNTQYF
TGTGCCAGCAGCGACTATGTGAATACGCAGTATTTT
>few|TRBV28|TRBJ1-4|TRBD1
CASTQGQGLNEKLFF
TGTGCCAGCACTCAAGGACAGGGATTAAATGAAAAACTGTTTTTT
>NA|TRBV3-1|TRBJ2-3|NA
CASSQEGPRTQYF
TGTGCCAGCAGCCAAGAAGGCCCCCGGACGCAGTATTTT
>NA|TRBV7-9|TRBJ1-3|TRBD1
CASSLGQAFGNTIYF
TGTGCCAGCAGCCTGGGACAGGCCTTTGGAAACACCATATATTTT
>NA|TRBV12-3/TRBV12-4|TRBJ2-4|NA
CASSFGLRAKNIQYF
TGTGCCAGCAGTTTCGGATTAAGGGCCAAAAACATTCAGTACTTC
>few|TRBV4-2|TRBJ2-5|NA
CASSQSQGKETQYF
TGTGCCAGCAGCCAAAGTCAGGGAAAAGAGACCCAGTACTTC
>many|TRBV7-2|TRBJ2-1|NA
CASSSAPFSPEGYNEQFF
TGTGCCAGCAGCTCCGCACCCTTTAGCCCGGAGGGGTACAATGAGCAGTTCTTC
>NA|TRBV3-1|TRBJ1-3|TRBD1
CASSQDRGTVGNTIYF
TGTGCCAGCAGCCAAGATCGGGGGACAGTCGGAAACACCATATATTTT
>NA|TRBV19|TRBJ1-1|NA
CASSIDLGKHTEAFF
TGTGCCAGTAGTATAGATCTCGGGAAGCACACTGAAGCTTTCTTT
>NA|TRBV6-6|TRBJ1-1|NA
CASSYRAQSTEAFF
TGTGCCAGCAGTTACAGGGCCCAGAGCACTGAAGCTTTCTTT
>few|TRBV7-6|TRBJ2-1|NA
CASSSYRDTYNEQFF
TGTGCCAGCAGCTCCTACAGGGACACCTACAATGAGCAGTTCTTC
>NA|TRBV4-1|TRBJ2-3|NA
CASSQVPPVASTQYF
TGCGCCAGCAGCCAAGTTCCCCCGGTAGCGTCGACGCAGTATTTT
>many|TRBV7-2|TRBJ2-3|NA
CASSSGYNTDTQYF
TGTGCCAGCAGCTCCGGCTACAACACAGATACGCAGTATTTT
>few|TRBV12-3/TRBV12-4|TRBJ2-1|TRBD2
CASSSLAGGVYNEQFF
TGTGCCAGCAGTTCTTTAGCGGGGGGGGTTTACAATGAGCAGTTCTTC